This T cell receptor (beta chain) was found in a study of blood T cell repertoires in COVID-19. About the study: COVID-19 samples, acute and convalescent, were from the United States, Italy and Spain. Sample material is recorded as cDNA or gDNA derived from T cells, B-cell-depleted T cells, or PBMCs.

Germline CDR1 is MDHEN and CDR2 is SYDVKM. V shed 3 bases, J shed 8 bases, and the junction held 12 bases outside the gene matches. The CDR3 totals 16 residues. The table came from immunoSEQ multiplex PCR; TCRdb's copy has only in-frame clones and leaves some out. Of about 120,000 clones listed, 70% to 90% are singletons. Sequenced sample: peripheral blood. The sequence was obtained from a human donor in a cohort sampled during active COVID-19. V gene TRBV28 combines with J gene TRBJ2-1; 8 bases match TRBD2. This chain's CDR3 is CASSFLLAEGRDEQFF. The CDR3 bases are TGTGCCAGCAGTTTCCTACTAGCGGAAGGGAGAGATGAGCAGTTCTTC. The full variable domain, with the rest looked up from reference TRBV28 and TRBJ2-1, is DVKVTQSSRYLVKRTGEKVFLECVQDMDHENMFWYRQDPGLGLRLIYFSYDVKMKEKGDIPEGYSVSREKKERFSLILESASTNQTSMYLCASSFLLAEGRDEQFFGPGTRLTVL.